This T cell receptor (beta chain) was identified in a study of spatial heterogeneity in lung cancer. The wider study: Detection of beta-chain sequences consistently exceeded that of alpha-chain sequences. Study-wide findings and caveats: Ubiquitous, expanded tumor-derived TCRs were more frequently observed in blood at resection than at follow-up.

Time point defined: sample taken at primary tumor resection. Whole RNA was taken from tumor, nontumor lung or frozen PBMC; it was then sequenced unsorted. Donors were some 72 untreated early-stage non-small cell lung cancer patients. The germline V and J ends were trimmed by 1 base and 9 bases, with 13 bases remaining between them. Germline CDR1 and CDR2: SNHLY and FYNNEI. The CDR3 has 13 residues. The study tagged each TCR cDNA molecule with a unique molecular identifier. TCRdb ran MiXCR on the 5' RACE reads and lists one entry per CDR3 protein. Here the sample spans under 14,000 distinct CDR3 sequences, roughly 6.3% being singletons. This clonotype was observed many times. Its antigen is unknown. As an off-target read in a library built for alpha chains, this beta chain has a frequency of little significance.

This receptor was taken from a male donor with early-stage non-small cell lung cancer. The chain carries TRBV2 and TRBJ2-7; TRBD2 might be the D (6 bases). The source was PBMCs, collected at surgery. Here the CDR3 reads CASSEVVEGRQYF. Written as DNA, the CDR3 is TGTGCCAGCAGTGAAGTGGTGGAGGGGCGGCAGTACTTC.